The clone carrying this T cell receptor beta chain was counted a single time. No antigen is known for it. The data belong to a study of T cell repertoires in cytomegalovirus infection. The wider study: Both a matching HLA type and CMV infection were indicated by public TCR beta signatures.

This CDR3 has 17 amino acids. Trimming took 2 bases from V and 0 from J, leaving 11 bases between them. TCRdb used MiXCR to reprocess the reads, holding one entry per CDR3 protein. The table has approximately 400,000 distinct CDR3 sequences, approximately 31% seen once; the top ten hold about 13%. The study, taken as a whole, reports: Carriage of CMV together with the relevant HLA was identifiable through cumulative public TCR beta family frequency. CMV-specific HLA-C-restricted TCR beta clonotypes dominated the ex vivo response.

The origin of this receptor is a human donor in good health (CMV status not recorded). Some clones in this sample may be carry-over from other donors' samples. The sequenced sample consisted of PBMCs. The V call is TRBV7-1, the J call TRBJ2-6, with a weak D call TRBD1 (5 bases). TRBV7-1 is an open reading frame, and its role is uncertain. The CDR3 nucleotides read TGTGCCAGCAGCTCACCCTCAGGGCTCTCTGGGGCCAACGTCCTGACTTTC. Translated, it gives CASSSPSGLSGANVLTF.